The clone carrying this T cell receptor (beta chain) was recorded at least ten times. Its antigen is as yet unknown. With duration under 3 months, ophthalmopathy was active: Clinical Activity Score at least 3, NOSPECS at least 4. Cells are PBMCs isolated from approximately 9.2 ml of fresh blood. V was clipped by 5 bases and J by 4 bases; unmatched bases: 11. The germline V gene has CDR1 SGHTA and CDR2 FQGTGA. The CDR3 spans 16 residues. Template material for amplifying TCR beta CDR3 regions consisted of RNA transcripts. The TCR CDR3 first-round RT-PCR relied on the HTBI primer set. In TCRdb, the multiplex PCR reads were re-called with MiXCR into one record per CDR3 protein. The sample comprises roughly 520,000 distinct CDR3 sequences, around a quarter of which are singletons, and about 10% rests with the top ten. This entry is derived from a study of T cells in Graves' hyperthyroidism and ophthalmopathy. Findings and limits, study-wide: The model identified upcoming ophthalmopathy a median about 6.5 months ahead of onset. Clonotypes that were expanded in thyroid above 0.001 mostly appeared in blood too.

The chain recombines TRBV7-3 with TRBJ1-1; 9 nucleotides agree with TRBD1. Material for sequencing was blood. The source of this sequence is a woman aged 30 to 39 with Graves' ophthalmopathy. DNA of the CDR3: TGTGCCAGCAGCCCGGTCCCGGGACAGGGTAGCACTGAAGCTTTCTTT. Translating gives CASSPVPGQGSTEAFF.